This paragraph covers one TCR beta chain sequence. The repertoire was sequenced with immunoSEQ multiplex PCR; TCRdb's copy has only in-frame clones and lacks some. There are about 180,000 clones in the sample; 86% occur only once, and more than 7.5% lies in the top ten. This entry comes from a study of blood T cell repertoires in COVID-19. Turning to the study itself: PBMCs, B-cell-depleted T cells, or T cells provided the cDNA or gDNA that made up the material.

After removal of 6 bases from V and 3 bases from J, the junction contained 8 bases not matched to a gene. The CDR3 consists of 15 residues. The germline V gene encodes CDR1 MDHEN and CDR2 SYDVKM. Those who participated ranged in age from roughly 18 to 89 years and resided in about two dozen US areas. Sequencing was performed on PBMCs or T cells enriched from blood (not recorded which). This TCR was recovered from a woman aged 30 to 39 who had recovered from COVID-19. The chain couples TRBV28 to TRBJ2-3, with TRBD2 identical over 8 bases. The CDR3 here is CASSHSGSGTDTQYF. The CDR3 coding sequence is TGTGCCAGCAGCCACAGCGGGAGCGGTACAGATACGCAGTATTTT.